The entry below describes one T cell receptor (beta chain). The data are from a study of blood T cell repertoires in COVID-19. The CDR3 totals 16 residues. With 6 bases clipped from V and 1 base from J, the junction kept 11 bases outside the gene matches. Looked up from germline, CDR1 is MNHEY and CDR2 is SVGEGT. Sequenced by immunoSEQ multiplex PCR; TCRdb stores in-frame clones only, minus some. The repertoire holds 51,000 or so clones, with about 85% as singletons. The source material was peripheral blood. This chain links TRBV6-2 or TRBV6-3 with TRBJ1-1; 7 nucleotides match TRBD1. This receptor was obtained from a man aged 70 or older with active COVID-19. CDR3 nucleotide sequence: TGTGCCAGCAGCCCCACAGGGGTGAGTTGGAACACTGAAGCTTTCTTT. This codes for CASSPTGVSWNTEAFF.